Listed here are 18 T cell receptor beta chains from one sample, sequenced in a study of somatic mutations in cytotoxic T cells in rheumatoid arthritis (dated 2017 in TCRdb). Library construction relied on the immunoSEQ multiplex PCR assay. In TCRdb, the immuneACCESS table is reduced to in-frame sequences with V and J assigned. These tables do not hold every clone; where another copy was compared, an unresolved V gene accounts for under half, and the others remain unexplained. The sample table lists roughly 30,000 clones, 82% of them with a count of one. Under 9% of the sample rests with the top ten. Sequencing was performed on CD8+ T cells sorted from blood. The origin of the receptors is an adult with rheumatoid arthritis.

The chain joins TRBV6-1 to TRBJ2-3, with a possible D match to TRBD1 (6 bases). Germline CDR1 is MNHNS and CDR2 is SASEGT. This CDR3 has 15 residues. Trimming cost V 3 bases and J 1 base, with 11 bases left between them. The CDR3 sequence: CASSESQGGTDTQYF. CDR3 in DNA: TGTGCCAGCAGTGAGTCACAGGGCGGCACAGATACGCAGTATTTT.

V usage is TRBV27 and J usage is TRBJ2-7, with D unresolved. The CDR3 totals 13 residues. V was trimmed by 4 bases and J by 0 bases, leaving 7 bases between them. Germline V gene lookup returns CDR1 MNHEY and CDR2 SMNVEV (reference sequence). CDR3 residues: CASSSRASYEQYF. Here the CDR3 DNA reads TGTGCCAGCAGTTCCCGCGCCTCCTACGAGCAGTACTTC.

This clone was detected only once. The V gene is TRBV9, the J gene TRBJ2-7, with a possible D match to TRBD1 (6 bases). Germline V gene sequence: CDR1 SGDLS, CDR2 YYNGEE. V was clipped by 2 bases and J by 4 bases, with 16 bases between them. This CDR3 contains 15 residues. The CDR3: CASSVRTGWEYEQYF. CDR3 DNA sequence: TGTGCCAGCAGCGTTAGAACAGGGTGGGAGTACGAGCAGTACTTC.

The rearrangement uses TRBV7-9 and TRBJ2-7; perhaps TRBD2 as D (6 bases). V lost 5 bases and J lost 2, with 7 bases in between. The CDR3 spans 12 residues. Germline V gene sequence: CDR1 SEHNR, CDR2 FQNEAQ (reference sequence). CDR3 amino acids: CASSRGTYEQYF. CDR3 nucleotide sequence: TGTGCCAGCAGCCGCGGGACCTACGAGCAGTACTTC.

The chain couples TRBV5-5 to TRBJ1-1; D ambiguous. Germline CDR1 reads SGHKS; CDR2 reads YYEKEE (reference sequence). V lost 0 bases and J 1 base, leaving 4 bases between the germline ends. CDR3 length: 13 amino acids. The chain's CDR3 is CASSLGPNTEAFF. In DNA, the CDR3 is TGTGCCAGCAGCTTGGGTCCGAACACTGAAGCTTTCTTT.

The chain uses TRBV19 and TRBJ2-3, with D possibly being TRBD1 (5 bases). The CDR3 extends over 14 amino acids. From germline, CDR1 is LNHDA and CDR2 SQIVND (reference sequence). Trimming shortened V by 4 bases and J by 4 bases, and 12 bases separated the two germline ends. Written as DNA, the CDR3 is TGTGCCAGTAGTACCTCAGGGCGGCCAGATACGCAGTATTTT. This gives the protein CASSTSGRPDTQYF.

V gene TRBV27 combines with J gene TRBJ2-1; 10 bases agree with TRBD2. CDR3 length: 16 residues. The junction had 12 bases not matched to a gene; V was cut back by 5 bases and J by 8 bases. The V gene's germline CDR1 is MNHEY and CDR2 SMNVEV (reference sequence). The CDR3 here is CASSPPAGGPSDEQFF. The CDR3 DNA follows: TGTGCCAGCAGTCCGCCAGCGGGGGGGCCGTCGGATGAGCAGTTCTTC.

This clone was seen more than once but under ten times. The genes are TRBV2 and TRBJ2-7, with TRBD2 identical over 11 bases. CDR1 SNHLY and CDR2 FYNNEI come from the germline V gene. CDR3 length: 13 amino acids. Unmatched junction bases numbered 5, after V lost 10 bases and J lost 3 bases. The CDR3 loop is CATGTSGYYEQYF. CDR3 sequence (DNA): TGTGCCACCGGGACTAGCGGTTACTACGAGCAGTACTTC.

The gene calls are TRBV29-1 and TRBJ2-7, with TRBD2 matching 13 bases. V lost 6 bases, J lost 9 bases, and 8 bases stayed unmatched. Germline V CDR1 and CDR2: SQVTM, ANQGSEA. The CDR3 runs to 13 residues. This CDR3 is CSVELAGGPGQYF. The DNA for the CDR3 is TGCAGCGTCGAACTAGCGGGGGGGCCGGGGCAGTACTTC.

The chain combines TRBV29-1 with TRBJ1-2; D gene ambiguous. CDR1 is SQVTM, CDR2 ANQGSEA, per germline. Trimming shortened V by 2 bases and J by 4 bases, and 17 bases separated the two germline ends. The CDR3 extends over 15 amino acids. The CDR3 DNA reads as TGCAGCGTTGAAAAGGACGCTGGTGTCGGCTATGGCTACACCTTC. Residues: CSVEKDAGVGYGYTF.

This chain connects TRBV18 to TRBJ2-1; a weak D match, TRBD1 (6 bases). Trimming took 3 bases from V and 9 from J, leaving 9 bases between them. The CDR3 spans 12 residues. Germline lookup yields CDR1 KGHSH and CDR2 LQKENI. The CDR3 nucleotides read TGTGCCAGCTCACCTACAGGGAGTGAGCAGTTCTTC. This encodes CASSPTGSEQFF.

The CDR3 DNA reads TGCGCCAGCAGCCCTCAGGGGACAGCGAACACCGGGGAGCTGTTTTTT. Its protein is CASSPQGTANTGELFF. The chain recombines TRBV4-1 with TRBJ2-2, with 7 bases aligning to TRBD1. The J segment lost 0 bases and the V segment lost 4 bases, leaving 5 bases of the junction unmatched. Per germline, CDR1 MGHRA and CDR2 YSYEKL. The CDR3 loop spans 16 amino acids.

V is TRBV6-1 and J is TRBJ2-7; either TRBD1 or TRBD2 may supply D (5 bases each). V was shortened by 1 base and J by 2 bases, with 6 bases between the two germline ends. Germline CDR1 reads MNHNS; CDR2 reads SASEGT. The CDR3 runs to 13 residues. CDR3 bases: TGTGCCAGCAGTGAAGGGGACCCCTACGAGCAGTACTTC. Its protein is CASSEGDPYEQYF.

This chain uses TRBV6-1 with TRBJ2-7; D possibly corresponds to TRBD2 (7 bases). Trimming removed 0 bases from V and 0 bases from J, with 15 bases in between. CDR1 is MNHNS and CDR2 is SASEGT in the germline V gene. CDR3 length: 17 amino acids. CDR3 in DNA: TGTGCCAGCAGTGAAGCTCGCGGGGGCCACGGCTCCTACGAGCAGTACTTC. It is translated as CASSEARGGHGSYEQYF.

This chain joins TRBV27 and TRBJ2-1; 8 bases are shared with TRBD2. CDR1 is MNHEY, CDR2 SMNVEV, per germline (reference sequence). The V segment lost 7 bases and the J segment 9 bases; nucleotides outside the gene matches: 17. The CDR3 consists of 16 residues. The CDR3 spells CASISLAGIIRGEQFF. CDR3 in DNA: TGTGCCAGCATCTCCCTAGCGGGTATTATCAGGGGTGAGCAGTTCTTC.

The chain joins TRBV7-9 to TRBJ2-4; 7 nucleotides agree with TRBD2. Germline V gene lookup returns CDR1 SEHNR and CDR2 FQNEAQ (reference sequence). Unmatched junction bases numbered 3, after V lost 1 base and J lost 6 bases. This CDR3 contains 14 residues. The CDR3 here is CASSLGGLVNIQYF. The DNA of the CDR3 is TGTGCCAGCAGCTTAGGTGGACTAGTAAACATTCAGTACTTC.

This chain connects TRBV29-1 to TRBJ2-3, with TRBD2 matching 14 bases. This CDR3 contains 19 residues. Germline loops: CDR1 SQVTM, CDR2 ANQGSEA. Losses at the gene ends were 0 bases for V and 2 bases for J; bases not matched to a gene: 10. The CDR3 region is CSVEEWGPTSGRATDTQYF. The DNA of the CDR3 is TGCAGCGTTGAAGAGTGGGGTCCGACTAGCGGGAGGGCCACAGATACGCAGTATTTT.

The gene calls are TRBV7-8 and TRBJ1-5; 9 bases are shared with TRBD1. In germline, CDR1 is SGHVS, CDR2 FQNEAQ. The CDR3 contains 14 residues. V lost 5 bases, J lost 4 bases, and 3 bases stayed unmatched. The CDR3: CASSRGQGNQPQHF. Here the CDR3 DNA reads TGTGCCAGCAGCCGGGGACAGGGAAATCAGCCCCAGCATTTT.